This is a list of T cell receptor beta chains from one sample in a study of blood T cell repertoires in COVID-19. Repertoires were generated with immunoSEQ multiplex PCR, while TCRdb's copy carries only in-frame clones and drops some. Here the sample spans tens of thousands of clones, 85% being singletons. Sequenced material: peripheral blood. The receptors were gathered from a human donor in a cohort sampled during active COVID-19. Both conserved end residues are part of each CDR3. The D gene is left open where the match is weak. Expanded clones get a size class; other rows say once, few or many, or leave the size out.

NA	TRBV12-3/TRBV12-4	TRBJ2-3	NA	TGTGCCAGCGGAGGGGTCACAGATACGCAGTATTTT	CASGGVTDTQYF
NA	TRBV30	TRBJ1-5	NA	TGTGCCTGGAGTACCACCCCCGGTCAGCCCCAGCATTTT	CAWSTTPGQPQHF
NA	TRBV9	TRBJ2-7	TRBD2	TGTGCCAGCAGCGCCCTTGGTGCGGGGGGGGGCGAGCAGTACTTC	CASSALGAGGGEQYF
few	TRBV7-9	TRBJ1-5	NA	TGTGCCAGCAGCTTGGGGGGTGGGGCTGGTCAGCCCCAGCATTTT	CASSLGGGAGQPQHF
NA	TRBV11-3	TRBJ2-1	TRBD2	TGTGCCAGCAGCCGGGAGGGCGGGGGGGCTAATGAGCAGTTCTTC	CASSREGGGANEQFF
once	TRBV7-6	TRBJ2-1	TRBD2	TGTGCCAGCAGCTTACTAGCGGGGGCCCGTAACAATGAGCAGTTCTTC	CASSLLAGARNNEQFF
NA	TRBV18	TRBJ1-1	TRBD1	TGTGCCAGCTCACCGGCAGGGGGTATTACCACTGAAGCTTTCTTT	CASSPAGGITTEAFF
NA	TRBV10-2	TRBJ1-2	TRBD1	TGCGCCAGCAGTACCGGACAGGGGACTAACTATGGCTACACCTTC	CASSTGQGTNYGYTF
NA	TRBV10-2	TRBJ1-1	TRBD1	TGCGCCAGCATGCCGGGACAGGCAAACACTGAAGCTTTCTTT	CASMPGQANTEAFF
NA	TRBV29-1	TRBJ2-7	NA	TGCAGCGCCCTAGGGGGGGCTGCGGGCTACGAGCAGTACTTC	CSALGGAAGYEQYF
NA	TRBV24-1	TRBJ2-2	NA	TGTGCCACCAGTGATTTCACAGGGACCGGGGAGCTGTTTTTT	CATSDFTGTGELFF
NA	TRBV18	TRBJ1-2	TRBD1	TGTGCCAGCTCACCACCGACAGGGTTCTATGGCTACACCTTC	CASSPPTGFYGYTF
NA	TRBV27	TRBJ2-7	NA	TGTGCCAGCAGTCACCGGGACATTCCCTCCTACGAGCAGTACTTC	CASSHRDIPSYEQYF
NA	TRBV9	TRBJ2-7	TRBD1	TGTGCCAGCAGCGCAACCCCGGGACAGAGCTACGAGCAGTACTTC	CASSATPGQSYEQYF
NA	TRBV6-5	TRBJ1-4	NA	TGTGCCAGCAAAGCAGGTGAAAAACTGTTTTTT	CASKAGEKLFF
NA	TRBV27	TRBJ2-7	NA	TGTGCCAGCAGAACCGGAGGGAACGAGCAGTACTTC	CASRTGGNEQYF
once	TRBV9	TRBJ1-3	NA	TGTGCCAGCAGCGTGTACAGGGCCGGAAACACCATATATTTT	CASSVYRAGNTIYF
NA	TRBV10-3	TRBJ2-2	TRBD2	TGTGCCATCAGTGGCCAGCGGGGGGGTGCCGGGGAGCTGTTTTTT	CAISGQRGGAGELFF
NA	TRBV9	TRBJ1-2	TRBD1	TGTGCCAGCAGCGTAGGTCTTATGACAGGGTTCTCCTATGGCTACACCTTC	CASSVGLMTGFSYGYTF
NA	TRBV27	TRBJ2-3	NA	TGTGCCAGCAGTTGGACTCCCGGGCCAGATACGCAGTATTTT	CASSWTPGPDTQYF
few	TRBV10-1	TRBJ2-1	NA	TGCGCCAGCAGTGGGGCAGGAGAGCAGTTCTTC	CASSGAGEQFF
NA	TRBV9	TRBJ2-1	NA	TGTGCCAGCAGCGCCCGCGGGGCCGGGCTCTACAATGAGCAGTTCTTC	CASSARGAGLYNEQFF
NA	TRBV7-2	TRBJ2-1	NA	TGTGCCAGCAGCTTGAGGACTACCGACAATGAGCAGTTCTTC	CASSLRTTDNEQFF
medium-sized	TRBV3-1/TRBV3-2	TRBJ2-5	NA	TGTGCCAGCAGCCAAGCAGGGGAGACCCAGTACTTC	CASSQAGETQYF
NA	TRBV10-3	TRBJ1-1	TRBD1	TGTGCCATCAGTCAATCGACAGGGGGCGCGGTCACTGAAGCTTTCTTT	CAISQSTGGAVTEAFF
NA	TRBV15	TRBJ2-5	NA	TGTGCCACCAGCAGAGATCCACAGCCCCAAGAGACCCAGTACTTC	CATSRDPQPQETQYF
few	TRBV7-8	TRBJ2-1	TRBD2	TGTGCCAGCAGCTTGACTAGCGGGGGTAACAATGAGCAGTTCTTC	CASSLTSGGNNEQFF
NA	TRBV12-5	TRBJ1-1	TRBD1	TGTGCTAGTGGTTTGACCGGATACAGGGGGCTCACTGAAGCTTTCTTT	CASGLTGYRGLTEAFF
NA	TRBV5-1	TRBJ2-5	NA	TGCGCCAGCAGCTCGGTACAGGGCGGGGAGACCCAGTACTTC	CASSSVQGGETQYF
NA	TRBV10-3	TRBJ1-2	TRBD1	TGTGCCATCAGTGTCCGGGACAGGGAGGTTGGCTACACCTTC	CAISVRDREVGYTF
NA	TRBV5-1	TRBJ1-1	TRBD1	TGCGCCAGCAGCTTGCCGACAGGGTATGAAGCTTTCTTT	CASSLPTGYEAFF